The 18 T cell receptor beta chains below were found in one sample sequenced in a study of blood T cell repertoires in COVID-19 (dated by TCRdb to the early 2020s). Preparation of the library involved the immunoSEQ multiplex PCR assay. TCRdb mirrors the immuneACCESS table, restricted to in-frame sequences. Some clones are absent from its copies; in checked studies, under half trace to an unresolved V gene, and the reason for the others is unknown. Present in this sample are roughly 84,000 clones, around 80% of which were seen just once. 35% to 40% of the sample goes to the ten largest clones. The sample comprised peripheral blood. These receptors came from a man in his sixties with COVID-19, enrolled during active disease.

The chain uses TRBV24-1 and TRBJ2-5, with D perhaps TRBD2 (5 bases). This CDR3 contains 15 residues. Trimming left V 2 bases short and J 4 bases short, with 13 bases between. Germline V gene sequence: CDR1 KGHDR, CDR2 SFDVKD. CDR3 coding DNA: TGTGCCACCAGTGATTCGACACCGGCGGGAGAGACCCAGTACTTC. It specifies CATSDSTPAGETQYF.

CDR3 residues: CASSRGVEGGRTDTQYF. The CDR3 DNA follows: TGTGCCAGCAGCCGGGGGGTGGAGGGAGGGCGCACAGATACGCAGTATTTT. V gene TRBV4-2 combines with J gene TRBJ2-3, with 7 nucleotides matching TRBD2. Losses at the gene ends were 4 bases for V and 1 base for J; bases not matched to a gene: 11. Germline CDR1 is LGHNA and CDR2 is YNFKEQ. The CDR3 is made up of 17 amino acids.

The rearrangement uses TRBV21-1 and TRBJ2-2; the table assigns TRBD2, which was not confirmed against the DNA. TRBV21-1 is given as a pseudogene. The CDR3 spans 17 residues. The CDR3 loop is CASSKGSREINTGELFF. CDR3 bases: TGTGCCAGCAGCAAGGGTTCGCGGGAAATAAACACCGGGGAGCTGTTTTTT.

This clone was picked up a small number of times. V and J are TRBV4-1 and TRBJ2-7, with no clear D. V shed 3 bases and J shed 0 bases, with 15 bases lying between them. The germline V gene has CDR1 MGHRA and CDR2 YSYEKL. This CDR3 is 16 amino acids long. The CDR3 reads CASSHPGKQHSYEQYF. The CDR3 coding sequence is TGCGCCAGCAGCCACCCCGGTAAACAGCACTCCTACGAGCAGTACTTC.

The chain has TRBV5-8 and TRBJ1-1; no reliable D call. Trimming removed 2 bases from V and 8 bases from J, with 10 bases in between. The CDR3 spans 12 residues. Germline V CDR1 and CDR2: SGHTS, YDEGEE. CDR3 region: CASSFPGREAFF. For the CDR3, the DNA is TGTGCCAGCAGCTTCCCCGGGAGAGAAGCTTTCTTT.

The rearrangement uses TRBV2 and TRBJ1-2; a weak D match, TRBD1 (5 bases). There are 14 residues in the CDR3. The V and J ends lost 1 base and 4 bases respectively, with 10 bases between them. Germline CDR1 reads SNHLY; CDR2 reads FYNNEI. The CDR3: CASSEVGASYGYTF. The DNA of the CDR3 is TGTGCCAGCAGTGAAGTTGGGGCTAGCTATGGCTACACCTTC.

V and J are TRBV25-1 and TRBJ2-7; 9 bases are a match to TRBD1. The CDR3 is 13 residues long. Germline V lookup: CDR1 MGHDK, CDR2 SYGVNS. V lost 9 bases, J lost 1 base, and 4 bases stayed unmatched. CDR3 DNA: TGTGCCAGTGTGGGGACAGGGTCCTACGAGCAGTACTTC. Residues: CASVGTGSYEQYF.

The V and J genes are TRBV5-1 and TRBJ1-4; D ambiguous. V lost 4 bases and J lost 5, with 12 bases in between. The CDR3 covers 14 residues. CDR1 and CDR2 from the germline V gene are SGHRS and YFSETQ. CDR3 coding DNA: TGCGCCAGCAGCCTCGAGTATGCGAATGAAAAACTGTTTTTT. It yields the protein CASSLEYANEKLFF. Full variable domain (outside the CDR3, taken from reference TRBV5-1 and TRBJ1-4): KAGVTQTPRYLIKTRGQQVTLSCSPISGHRSVSWYQQTPGQGLQFLFEYFSETQRNKGNFPGRFSGRQFSNSRSEMNVSTLELGDSALYLCASSLEYANEKLFFGSGTQLSVL.

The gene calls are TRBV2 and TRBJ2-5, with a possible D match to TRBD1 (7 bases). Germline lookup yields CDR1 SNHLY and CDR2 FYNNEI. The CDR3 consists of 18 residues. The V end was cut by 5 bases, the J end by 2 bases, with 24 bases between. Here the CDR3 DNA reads TGTGCCAGCAGTCGGCGTCAGGGGGGAAAAAACCTACAAGAGACCCAGTACTTC. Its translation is CASSRRQGGKNLQETQYF.

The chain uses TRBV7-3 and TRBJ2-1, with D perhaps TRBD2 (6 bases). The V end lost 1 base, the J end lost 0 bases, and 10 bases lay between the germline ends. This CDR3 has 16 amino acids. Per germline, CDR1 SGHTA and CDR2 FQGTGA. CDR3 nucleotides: TGTGCCAGCAGCTTAAGCGGGGCGAGCTCCTACAATGAGCAGTTCTTC. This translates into CASSLSGASSYNEQFF.

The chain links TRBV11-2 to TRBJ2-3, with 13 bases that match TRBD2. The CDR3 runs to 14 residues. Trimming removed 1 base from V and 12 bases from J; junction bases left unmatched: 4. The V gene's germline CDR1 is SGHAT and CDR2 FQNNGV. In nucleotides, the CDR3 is TGTGCCAGCAGCTTAGGACTAGCGGGGGGTATACAGTATTTT. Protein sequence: CASSLGLAGGIQYF.

CDR3 in amino acids: CASSPPGDTGELFF. The CDR3 nucleotides are TGTGCCAGCAGTCCCCCGGGGGACACCGGGGAGCTGTTTTTT. J is TRBJ2-2 and V is TRBV27; TRBD2 is a possible D gene (6 bases). The V gene's germline CDR1 is MNHEY and CDR2 SMNVEV (reference sequence). Between the trimmed V and J ends, which lost 5 bases and 3 bases, there was a span of 10 bases. The CDR3 is 14 amino acids.

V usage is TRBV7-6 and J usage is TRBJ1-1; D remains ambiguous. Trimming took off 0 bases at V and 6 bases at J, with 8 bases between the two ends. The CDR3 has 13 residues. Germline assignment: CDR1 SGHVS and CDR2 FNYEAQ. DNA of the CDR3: TGTGCCAGCAGCTTAGCGAGGGCGTCTGAAGCTTTCTTT. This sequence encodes CASSLARASEAFF.

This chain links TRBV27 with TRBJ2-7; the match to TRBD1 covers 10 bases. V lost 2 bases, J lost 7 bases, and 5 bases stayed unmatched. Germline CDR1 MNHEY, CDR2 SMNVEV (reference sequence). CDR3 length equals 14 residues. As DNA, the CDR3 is TGTGCCAGCAGTTTAGGTGGACAGGGGGGGGAGCAGTACTTC. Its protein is CASSLGGQGGEQYF.

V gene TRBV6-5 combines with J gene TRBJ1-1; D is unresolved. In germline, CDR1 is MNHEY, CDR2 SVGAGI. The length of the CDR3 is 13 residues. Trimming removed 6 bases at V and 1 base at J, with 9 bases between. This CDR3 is CASRDFRNTEAFF. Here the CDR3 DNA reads TGTGCCAGCAGGGACTTTAGGAACACTGAAGCTTTCTTT.

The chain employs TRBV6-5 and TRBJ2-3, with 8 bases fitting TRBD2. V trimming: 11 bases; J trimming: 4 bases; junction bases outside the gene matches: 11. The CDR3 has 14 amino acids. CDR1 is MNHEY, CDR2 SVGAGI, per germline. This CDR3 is CAARGAGGADTQYF. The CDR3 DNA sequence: TGTGCCGCCCGGGGGGCGGGAGGAGCAGATACGCAGTATTTT.

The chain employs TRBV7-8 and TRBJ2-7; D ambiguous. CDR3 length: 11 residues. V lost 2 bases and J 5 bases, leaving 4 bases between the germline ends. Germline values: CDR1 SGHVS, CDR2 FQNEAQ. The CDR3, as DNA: TGTGCCAGCAGCTTATCCGACGAGCAGTACTTC. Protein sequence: CASSLSDEQYF.

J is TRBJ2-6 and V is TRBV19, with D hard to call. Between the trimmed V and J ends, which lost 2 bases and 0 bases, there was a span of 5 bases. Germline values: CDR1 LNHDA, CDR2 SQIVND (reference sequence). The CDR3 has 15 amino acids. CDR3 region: CASSIFSSGANVLTF. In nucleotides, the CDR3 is TGTGCCAGTAGTATATTCTCCTCTGGGGCCAACGTCCTGACTTTC.